This TCR beta chain originates from a study of sequential checkpoint blockade in melanoma. With 5 bases clipped from V and 6 bases from J, the junction kept 3 bases outside the gene matches. Germline V gene data show CDR1 as SGHVS and CDR2 as FNYEAQ. The CDR3 contains 13 residues. Clones were read by immunoSEQ multiplex PCR, and TCRdb kept only the in-frame ones, dropping some. This sample has about 15,000 clones, with around 77% found just once. Specified treatment: randomized to nivolumab then ipilimumab (arm A) or the reverse (arm B). The sequence was collected from a human donor with melanoma. Sequencing used CD8+ T cells sorted from blood (inferred from file names), obtained from a patient given nivolumab and ipilimumab in sequence. The chain recombines TRBV7-6 with TRBJ2-7; 11 nucleotides agree with TRBD1. The CDR3 protein is CASSHGTGGEQYF. The CDR3 DNA sequence: TGTGCCAGCAGCCACGGGACAGGGGGCGAGCAGTACTTC.